These T cell receptor beta chains were read from a single sample in a study of blood T cell repertoires in COVID-19. The protocol was immunoSEQ multiplex PCR, while the TCRdb copy is restricted to in-frame clones and leaves out a portion. The sample gives more than 85,000 clones, more than 80% of which show up once; around 1.2% is in the top ten. The sample consisted of peripheral blood. The receptors originated from a human donor in a cohort sampled during active COVID-19. CDR3s include the opening cysteine and the closing phenylalanine or tryptophan. The D gene is left open where the match is weak. The size entry is marked missing in some rows and otherwise reads once, few, many or a size class.

>.|TRBV15|.|TRBJ1-5
TGTGCCACCAGCAGAGTGGTTGGCGGTAAGACCAGAGGTCAGCCCCAGCATTTT
CATSRVVGGKTRGQPQHF
>once|TRBV21-1|.|TRBJ2-1
TGTGCCAGCAGCGCTCCGGGACTAGCGGGCCCAACCTACAATGAGCAGTTCTTC
CASSAPGLAGPTYNEQFF
>once|TRBV2|.|TRBJ1-2
TGTGCCAGCATCCCAAGGGGGTCTCTTGATGGCTACACCTTC
CASIPRGSLDGYTF
>.|TRBV4-1|.|TRBJ1-2
TGCGCCAGCAGCCAAGGGCAGGACTATGGCTACACCTTC
CASSQGQDYGYTF
>few|TRBV18|.|TRBJ2-2
TGTGCCAGCTCACCCTTTCTGTCCAGGGGCACCGGGGAGCTGTTTTTT
CASSPFLSRGTGELFF
>.|TRBV6-6|TRBD1|TRBJ1-1
TGTGCCAGCAGCCGGGACAGCACTGAAGCTTTCTTT
CASSRDSTEAFF
>.|TRBV6-4|TRBD1|TRBJ2-7
TGTGCCAGGACAGGGGATCGGGGCGAGCAGTACTTC
CARTGDRGEQYF
>.|TRBV11-2|TRBD1|TRBJ2-7
TGTGCCAGCAGCTTAGGTCCGGGGACAGCCTACGAGCAGTACTTC
CASSLGPGTAYEQYF
>once|TRBV11-2|.|TRBJ1-2
TGTGCCAGCAGCTTAGCCCCCGGCTATGGCTACACCTTC
CASSLAPGYGYTF
>.|TRBV11-1|TRBD2|TRBJ2-2
TGTGCCAGCAGCCTCGGGGGGGCCGGGGAGCTGTTTTTT
CASSLGGAGELFF
>few|TRBV9|.|TRBJ2-1
TGTGCCAGCAGCGTAGTTGGCTCGCGGTCGGCCCGTGAGCAGTTCTTC
CASSVVGSRSAREQFF
>.|TRBV7-2|TRBD1|TRBJ1-4
TGTGCCAGCAGCCTTCGGGGGGGACAGCGCTATGAAAAACTGTTTTTT
CASSLRGGQRYEKLFF
>.|TRBV11-1|TRBD2|TRBJ2-5
TGTGCCAGCAGCTGGGGACTAGCGGGGCTAGAGACCCAGTACTTC
CASSWGLAGLETQYF
>.|TRBV4-2|.|TRBJ1-2
TGTGCCAGCAGCCAAGAGGGGCGGAGGGAGGTCGGAGGCTACACCTTC
CASSQEGRREVGGYTF
>.|TRBV10-3|.|TRBJ1-1
TGTGCCATCCGAGCCCCGATGAACACTGAAGCTTTCTTT
CAIRAPMNTEAFF
>.|TRBV24-1|TRBD1|TRBJ2-2
TGTGCCACCAGTGATTTGGGACAGGGGGAAAACACCGGGGAGCTGTTTTTT
CATSDLGQGENTGELFF
>.|TRBV11-3|TRBD1|TRBJ2-7
TGTGCCAGCAGCTTAGCCGGGACAGGCTACGAGCAGTACTTC
CASSLAGTGYEQYF